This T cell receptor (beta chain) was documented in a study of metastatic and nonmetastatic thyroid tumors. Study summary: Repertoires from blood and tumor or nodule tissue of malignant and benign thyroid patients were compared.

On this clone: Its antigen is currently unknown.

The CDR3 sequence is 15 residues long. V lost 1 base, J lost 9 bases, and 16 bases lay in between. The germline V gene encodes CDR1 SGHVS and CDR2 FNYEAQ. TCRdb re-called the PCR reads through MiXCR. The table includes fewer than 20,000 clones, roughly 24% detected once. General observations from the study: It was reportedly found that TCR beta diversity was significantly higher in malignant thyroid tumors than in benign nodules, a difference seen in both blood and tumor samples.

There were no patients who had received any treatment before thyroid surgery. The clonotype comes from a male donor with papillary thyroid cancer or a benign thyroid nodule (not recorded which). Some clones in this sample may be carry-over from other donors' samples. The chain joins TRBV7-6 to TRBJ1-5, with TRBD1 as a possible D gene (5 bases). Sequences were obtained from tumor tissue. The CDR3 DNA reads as TGTGCCAGCAGCTTAGAGGGTGGGGGGAATTGGCCCCAGCATTTT. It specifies CASSLEGGGNWPQHF.